The 10 T cell receptor beta chains below all came from one sample that was sequenced in a study of post-analysis software for immune sequencing data. Study-wide results and limits: Four or five TRBV segments, TRBV5-6, TRBV5-1 and TRBV20-1 among them, were found more frequent in patients than controls.

Tagging with unique molecular identifiers was a feature of the TCR beta cDNA libraries. TCRdb reanalysed the PCR reads using MiXCR and keeps one entry per CDR3 protein. The sample consists of roughly 620,000 distinct CDR3 sequences, roughly 45% of them appearing once. These receptors have no known antigen. The sample comprised blood. The receptors were sampled from a girl between 10 and 17 years old with multiple sclerosis.

The chain carries TRBV6-6 and TRBJ2-3; 9 positions match TRBD1. There are 15 residues in the CDR3. J gave up 4 bases and V 6 bases, and 8 bases lay outside the gene matches. The germline gives CDR1 MNHNY, CDR2 SVGAGI (reference sequence). The CDR3 region is CASSHLGTGSDTQYF. Here the CDR3 DNA reads TGTGCCAGCAGCCACCTCGGGACAGGGTCAGATACGCAGTATTTT.

The V gene is TRBV7-9, the J gene TRBJ2-1, with TRBD1 matching 7 bases. The germline V gene encodes CDR1 SEHNR and CDR2 FQNEAQ (reference sequence). The trim removed 0 bases at V and 6 bases at J, leaving 5 bases unmatched. The CDR3 contains 15 residues. For the CDR3, the DNA is TGTGCCAGCAGCTTAGCACAGGGGTCGGTCAATGAGCAGTTCTTC. Translating gives CASSLAQGSVNEQFF. Full variable domain (rest looked up from reference TRBV7-9 and TRBJ2-1): DTGVSQNPRHKITKRGQNVTFRCDPISEHNRLYWYRQTLGQGPEFLTYFQNEAQLEKSRLLSDRFSAERPKGSFSTLEIQRTEQGDSAMYLCASSLAQGSVNEQFFGPGTRLTVL.

The rearrangement joins TRBV10-3 to TRBJ2-5, with TRBD1 matching over 8 bases. The germline CDR1 and CDR2 sequences are ENHRY and SYGVKD. V was pared by 8 bases and J by 5 bases, with 4 bases of the junction left unmatched. The CDR3 extends over 12 amino acids. The CDR3 sequence is CAIGQGTETQYF. CDR3 DNA sequence: TGTGCCATCGGACAGGGAACGGAGACCCAGTACTTC.

The genes are TRBV20-1 and TRBJ2-3, with D perhaps being TRBD1 or TRBD2 (6 bases each). CDR3 length: 14 residues. Germline CDR1 DFQATT, CDR2 SNEGSKA (reference sequence). V lost 0 bases and J 2 bases, leaving 9 bases between the germline ends. The CDR3 sequence: CSAREGGITDTQYF. The CDR3 bases are TGCAGTGCTAGAGAAGGGGGGATCACAGATACGCAGTATTTT.

Concerning this clonotype: The junction differs from germline at one of its ends, possibly a read error. This chain uses TRBV6-4 with TRBJ1-1; the D gene is possibly TRBD1 (5 bases). The CDR3 contains 17 residues. Looked up from germline, CDR1 is MRHNA and CDR2 is SNTAGT. The CDR3 coding sequence is TGTGCCGGCAGTGACCCCCCCGGGATGGGGGTAATCACTGAAGCTTTCTTT. It yields the protein CAGSDPPGMGVITEAFF.

V is TRBV7-8 and J is TRBJ1-1; 9 bases align to TRBD1. CDR1 is SGHVS, CDR2 FQNEAQ, per germline. The V segment lost 3 bases and the J segment 5 bases; nucleotides outside the gene matches: 4. This CDR3 spans 14 amino acids. CDR3: CASSFRTGETEAFF. The CDR3 DNA reads TGTGCCAGCAGCTTCCGGACAGGGGAGACTGAAGCTTTCTTT.

The V call is TRBV5-6, the J call TRBJ2-7; the D gene is possibly TRBD2 (5 bases). V lost 2 bases and J lost 3, with 12 bases in between. The CDR3 sequence is 14 residues long. Germline CDR1 is SGHDT and CDR2 is YYEEEE. CDR3 coding DNA: TGTGCCAGCAGCTTATCCGGGGTCAACTACGAGCAGTACTTC. This encodes CASSLSGVNYEQYF.

The rearrangement links TRBV12-3 or TRBV12-4 to TRBJ2-7; TRBD1 matches at 9 bases. With 5 bases clipped from V and 2 bases from J, the junction kept 7 bases outside the gene matches. The CDR3 consists of 15 residues. CDR3 in amino acids: CASSQRTGATYEQYF. CDR3 in DNA: TGTGCCAGCAGTCAGAGGACAGGGGCTACCTACGAGCAGTACTTC.

Only a few counts were recorded for this clonotype. V usage is TRBV20-1 and J usage is TRBJ2-1; 10 nucleotides agree with TRBD2. The V segment lost 0 bases and the J segment 0 bases; nucleotides outside the gene matches: 5. This CDR3 has 17 amino acids. Germline CDR1 DFQATT, CDR2 SNEGSKA (reference sequence). CDR3 bases: TGCAGTGCTAGAGATTCGAGCGGGAGGGTCTCCTACAATGAGCAGTTCTTC. Translated, it gives CSARDSSGRVSYNEQFF.

This clonotype was recorded a few times. This rearrangement joins TRBV7-3 to TRBJ1-2, with D tentatively TRBD1 (6 bases). V lost 5 bases and J lost 8, with 15 bases in between. The CDR3 consists of 13 residues. CDR1 is SGHTA and CDR2 is FQGTGA in the germline V gene. The CDR3 DNA reads as TGTGCCAGCAGCGACCCGACAGGCTGGGGCTACACCTTC. Translation gives CASSDPTGWGYTF.